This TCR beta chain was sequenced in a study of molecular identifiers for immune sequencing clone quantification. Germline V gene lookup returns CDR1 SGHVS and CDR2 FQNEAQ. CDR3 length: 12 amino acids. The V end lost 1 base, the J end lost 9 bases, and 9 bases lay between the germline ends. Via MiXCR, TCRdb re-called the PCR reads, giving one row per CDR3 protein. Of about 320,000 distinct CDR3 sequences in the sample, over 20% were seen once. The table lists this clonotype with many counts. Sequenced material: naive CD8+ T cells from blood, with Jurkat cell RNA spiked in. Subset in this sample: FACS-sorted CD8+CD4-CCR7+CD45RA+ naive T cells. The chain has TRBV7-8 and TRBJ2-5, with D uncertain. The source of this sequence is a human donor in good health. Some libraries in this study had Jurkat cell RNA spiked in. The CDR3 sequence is CASSLVSSPQYF. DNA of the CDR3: TGTGCCAGCAGCTTAGTGTCGTCGCCCCAGTACTTC.